These 19 T cell receptor beta chains were all obtained from the same sample, sequenced in a study of blood T cell repertoires in COVID-19. The table came from immunoSEQ multiplex PCR; TCRdb's copy has only in-frame clones and leaves some out. Of 150,000 or so clones listed, roughly 78% are singletons. Material for sequencing was peripheral blood. All receptors derive from a man at least 80 years old with acute or convalescent COVID-19.

This chain connects TRBV6-5 to TRBJ2-2, with 8 bases that match TRBD1. CDR3 length equals 14 residues. Germline CDR1 and CDR2: MNHEY and SVGAGI. J lost 5 bases, V lost 7 bases, and 6 bases had no gene match. The CDR3 loop is CASTRQGYTGELFF. In DNA, the CDR3 is TGTGCCAGCACCAGACAGGGGTATACCGGGGAGCTGTTTTTT.

The chain recombines TRBV10-3 with TRBJ1-3; 7 bases line up with TRBD1. The CDR3 is 16 amino acids. Unmatched junction bases numbered 13, after V lost 11 bases and J lost 0 bases. CDR1 ENHRY and CDR2 SYGVKD come from the germline V gene. Written as DNA, the CDR3 is TGTGCCTCTCGGGGGACAGATTTTTACTCTGGAAACACCATATATTTT. Translating it yields CASRGTDFYSGNTIYF.

The chain uses TRBV11-2 and TRBJ2-1, with a tentative D call TRBD2 (5 bases). Germline V gives CDR1 SGHAT, CDR2 FQNNGV. The CDR3 has 18 amino acids. V was pared by 0 bases and J by 7 bases, with 22 bases between. CDR3 DNA sequence: TGTGCCAGCAGCTTAGAATTTAGGTGGCGAGGGCACGAAAATGAGCAGTTCTTC. It yields the protein CASSLEFRWRGHENEQFF.

The gene calls are TRBV6-5 and TRBJ1-4; D is unclear. CDR1 is MNHEY, CDR2 SVGAGI, per germline. This CDR3 is 14 amino acids long. With 6 bases removed from V and 1 base from J, the gap between germline ends came to 9 bases. The chain's CDR3 is CASRNTITNEKLFF. CDR3 in DNA: TGTGCCAGCAGAAACACCATAACTAATGAAAAACTGTTTTTT.

The chain uses TRBV5-1 and TRBJ2-6; 7 nucleotides match TRBD1. The germline CDR1 and CDR2 sequences are SGHRS and YFSETQ. The V segment lost 1 base and the J segment 0 bases; nucleotides outside the gene matches: 7. This CDR3 has 18 residues. The DNA for the CDR3 is TGCGCCAGCAGCTTGAACGCAGGGGGAACCTCTGGGGCCAACGTCCTGACTTTC. Translation: CASSLNAGGTSGANVLTF.

V is TRBV7-6 and J is TRBJ2-5, with TRBD2 as a possible D gene (6 bases). The germline CDR1 and CDR2 sequences are SGHVS and FNYEAQ. The CDR3 contains 15 residues. Trimming left V 5 bases short and J 4 bases short, with 17 bases between. DNA for the CDR3: TGTGCCAGCAGCCCACCAGGGAGGAGACGAGAGACCCAGTACTTC. Residues: CASSPPGRRRETQYF. Supplemented by reference TRBV7-6 and TRBJ2-5, the full variable domain reads GAGVSQSPRYKVTKRGQDVALRCDPISGHVSLYWYRQALGQGPEFLTYFNYEAQQDKSGLPNDRFSAERPEGSISTLTIQRTEQRDSAMYRCASSPPGRRRETQYFGPGTRLLVL.

J is TRBJ1-5 and V is TRBV7-2; a weak D match, TRBD1 (5 bases). Germline V CDR1 and CDR2: SGHTA, FQGNSA. Trimming left V 5 bases short and J 5 bases short, with 10 bases between. The CDR3 has 13 residues. CDR3 residues: CASSRGGYQPQHF. The CDR3 nucleotides read TGTGCCAGCAGCCGGGGGGGGTATCAGCCCCAGCATTTT.

This clone appeared a single time. The chain uses TRBV9 and TRBJ2-2; D remains ambiguous. The CDR3 loop spans 14 amino acids. Trimming left V 0 bases short and J 5 bases short, with 8 bases between. Germline V gives CDR1 SGDLS, CDR2 YYNGEE. The DNA for the CDR3 is TGTGCCAGCAGCGTAGATCCGGAGACCGGGGAGCTGTTTTTT. Protein sequence: CASSVDPETGELFF.

The chain has TRBV5-1 and TRBJ1-1; 7 nucleotides align to TRBD1. The germline V gene has CDR1 SGHRS and CDR2 YFSETQ. The trim removed 3 bases at V and 2 bases at J, leaving 10 bases unmatched. The CDR3 is 16 amino acids. CDR3: CASSSTPRGSNTEAFF. The CDR3 coding sequence is TGCGCCAGCAGCTCGACCCCCAGGGGGTCCAACACTGAAGCTTTCTTT.

The chain links TRBV19 to TRBJ1-5; 9 bases align to TRBD1. The CDR3 sequence is 14 residues long. V was clipped by 6 bases and J by 2 bases; unmatched bases: 2. Germline CDR1 LNHDA, CDR2 SQIVND (reference sequence). Here the CDR3 DNA reads TGTGCCAGTAGGAGACAGGGGGGCAATCAGCCCCAGCATTTT. Its protein is CASRRQGGNQPQHF.

The genes are TRBV5-6 and TRBJ2-7; the match to TRBD1 covers 8 bases. Germline lookup yields CDR1 SGHDT and CDR2 YYEEEE. V shed 1 base, J shed 2 bases, and the junction held 2 bases outside the gene matches. This CDR3 spans 14 amino acids. This CDR3 is CASSLLDRAYEQYV. The DNA for the CDR3 is TGTGCCAGCAGCTTGCTGGACAGGGCCTACGAGCAGTACGTC.

The chain couples TRBV7-8 to TRBJ2-7; 10 bases match TRBD2. The length of the CDR3 is 15 residues. Per the germline V gene, CDR1 is SGHVS and CDR2 is FQNEAQ. J was trimmed by 6 bases and V by 1 base; bases with no gene match: 6. CDR3 coding DNA: TGTGCCAGCAGCTTAGACAGCGGGGGGGCCTCCGAGCAGTACGTC. Translation: CASSLDSGGASEQYV.

This chain joins TRBV27 and TRBJ1-1, with no clear D. The V gene's germline CDR1 is MNHEY and CDR2 SMNVEV (reference sequence). The CDR3 is 13 residues long. Trimming cost V 4 bases and J 6 bases, with 12 bases left between them. CDR3 protein: CASSSSLGAEAFF. The CDR3 DNA follows: TGTGCCAGCAGTTCATCACTAGGCGCTGAAGCTTTCTTT.

The rearrangement links TRBV10-3 to TRBJ1-2; D possibly corresponds to TRBD1 (5 bases). V lost 7 bases, J lost 1 base, and 10 bases lay in between. CDR3 size: 13 residues. Germline V gene sequence: CDR1 ENHRY, CDR2 SYGVKD. The CDR3: CAINQGVNYGYTF. In DNA form, the CDR3 reads TGTGCCATCAACCAGGGCGTTAACTATGGCTACACCTTC.

This clone was counted a few times. The chain is built from TRBV6-5 and TRBJ1-1; D is perhaps TRBD1 (5 bases). V gave up 6 bases and J gave up 0 bases, with 11 bases separating them. Germline CDR1 reads MNHEY; CDR2 reads SVGAGI. The CDR3 totals 14 residues. CDR3 DNA: TGTGCCAGCAGCCACCAGGGTATGAACACTGAAGCTTTCTTT. Protein product: CASSHQGMNTEAFF.

The chain has TRBV6-6 and TRBJ1-5; 7 bases line up with TRBD1. The CDR3 has 17 residues. Germline CDR1 and CDR2: MNHNY and SVGAGI (reference sequence). V shed 5 bases, J shed 0 bases, and the junction held 10 bases outside the gene matches. The CDR3 reads CASSRETGLHSNQPQHF. As DNA, the CDR3 is TGTGCCAGCAGTCGAGAGACAGGGCTCCATAGCAATCAGCCCCAGCATTTT.

This clone has a handful of counts. This rearrangement joins TRBV2 to TRBJ2-1; TRBD1 matches 8 bases. CDR1 is SNHLY and CDR2 is FYNNEI in the germline V gene. This CDR3 comprises 16 residues. V was clipped by 7 bases and J by 6 bases; unmatched bases: 14. The CDR3 region is CASMTPDRGFFNEQFF. CDR3 DNA sequence: TGTGCCAGCATGACACCTGACAGGGGATTCTTCAATGAGCAGTTCTTC.

The CDR3 reads CASSPRVRGYSEGYTF. The CDR3 DNA reads TGTGCCAGCAGTCCGCGGGTCAGGGGGTATTCGGAGGGCTACACCTTC. The chain is built from TRBV27 and TRBJ1-2, with TRBD1 matching 7 bases. There are 16 residues in the CDR3. The germline V gene has CDR1 MNHEY and CDR2 SMNVEV (reference sequence). The junction had 17 bases not matched to a gene; V was cut back by 5 bases and J by 8 bases.

V is TRBV5-1 and J is TRBJ2-5; D gene ambiguous. V gave up 4 bases and J gave up 1 base, with 11 bases separating them. This CDR3 is built from 14 residues. Germline loops: CDR1 SGHRS, CDR2 YFSETQ. The CDR3 is CASSPLSTQETQYF. For the CDR3, the DNA is TGCGCCAGCAGCCCCTTGAGTACCCAAGAGACCCAGTACTTC. The variable domain in full, with the rest retrieved from reference TRBV5-1 and TRBJ2-5, is KAGVTQTPRYLIKTRGQQVTLSCSPISGHRSVSWYQQTPGQGLQFLFEYFSETQRNKGNFPGRFSGRQFSNSRSEMNVSTLELGDSALYLCASSPLSTQETQYFGPGTRLLVL.